This T cell receptor beta chain was sequenced during a study of CD8 T cells in ankylosing spondylitis. General study points: Characteristic of ankylosing spondylitis blood, it appeared, was a TCR beta motif comprising roughly 8 highly homologous variants.

Trimming cost V 6 bases and J 6 bases, with 15 bases left between them. The CDR3 totals 14 residues. CDR1 LGHDT and CDR2 YNNKEL come from the germline V gene (reference sequence). TCRdb called the 5' RACE reads again in MiXCR, with one record for every CDR3 protein. Found here are around 440,000 distinct CDR3 sequences, approximately 17% of them singletons; the top ten hold approximately 1%. Details on this clonotype: Its antigen is currently unknown.

The J gene is TRBJ2-1, the V gene TRBV3-1, with D perhaps being TRBD1 or TRBD2 (5 bases each). The sample taken for sequencing was blood, either unsorted or a sorted T cell fraction (not recorded which). The receptor comes from a male donor with ankylosing spondylitis. The CDR3 nucleotides read TGTGCCAGCAGATTGGGCTGGGGGAGCAATGAGCAGTTCTTC. Translating gives CASRLGWGSNEQFF.